One sample yielded the 10 T cell receptor beta chains listed below, sequenced in a study of radiotherapy plus CTLA-4 blockade in lung cancer. TCRdb keeps only in-frame clones here, not all; method: immunoSEQ multiplex PCR. This table has around 100,000 clones, roughly 77% appearing once. The source was peripheral blood, collected from a patient treated with radiotherapy plus ipilimumab. The receptors were gathered from a human donor with non-small cell lung cancer that progressed on radiotherapy plus ipilimumab. Some clones in this sample may be carry-over from other donors' samples.

The chain links TRBV6-1 to TRBJ1-2; 9 positions match TRBD1. CDR3 size: 13 residues. The V segment lost 2 bases and the J segment 6 bases; nucleotides outside the gene matches: 1. CDR1 and CDR2 from the germline V gene are MNHNS and SASEGT. Here the CDR3 DNA reads TGTGCCAGCAGTGAAAGGGACAGGGATGGCTACACCTTC. This sequence encodes CASSERDRDGYTF.

The genes are TRBV7-2 and TRBJ2-3; D might be TRBD1 (5 bases). V was clipped by 1 base and J by 5 bases, with 13 bases between them. Germline CDR1 SGHTA, CDR2 FQGNSA. CDR3 size: 15 residues. The CDR3 loop is CASSLGGMSQDTQYF. The CDR3 region has the DNA TGTGCCAGCAGCTTAGGGGGCATGAGCCAAGATACGCAGTATTTT. Full variable domain (remainder filled in from reference TRBV7-2 and TRBJ2-3): GAGVSQSPSNKVTEKGKDVELRCDPISGHTALYWYRQSLGQGLEFLIYFQGNSAPDKSGLPSDRFSAERTGGSVSTLTIQRTQQEDSAVYLCASSLGGMSQDTQYFGPGTRLTVL.

The chain is built from TRBV5-1 and TRBJ2-1; 7 positions agree with TRBD1. Germline values: CDR1 SGHRS, CDR2 YFSETQ. The V gene end was trimmed by 1 base and the J gene end by 0 bases; junction bases not matched to a gene: 4. The CDR3 has 16 residues. CDR3 DNA: TGCGCCAGCAGCTTGTCAGGGGACAGCTCCTACAATGAGCAGTTCTTC. Protein sequence: CASSLSGDSSYNEQFF.

This clone was detected once. This chain uses TRBV7-2 with TRBJ1-2; TRBD1 agrees at 9 bases. Trimming at V came to 1 base and at J to 13 bases, leaving 4 bases not matched to a gene. The CDR3 length is 12 residues. CDR1 and CDR2 from the germline V gene are SGHTA and FQGNSA. The CDR3 loop is CASSLDRGLGTF. In nucleotides, the CDR3 is TGTGCCAGCAGCTTAGACAGGGGGCTAGGCACCTTC.

This chain connects TRBV4-3 to TRBJ2-2; D is possibly TRBD1 (5 bases). Trimming took off 1 base at V and 4 bases at J, with 10 bases between the two ends. The germline V gene encodes CDR1 LGHNA and CDR2 YSLEER. The CDR3 consists of 15 residues. The CDR3 DNA reads as TGCGCCAGCAGCCAAGTTGGGGCGGCCACCGGGGAGCTGTTTTTT. The encoded protein is CASSQVGAATGELFF.

The chain combines TRBV6-6 with TRBJ1-1; D may be TRBD1 (6 bases). Trimming took off 5 bases at V and 1 base at J, with 8 bases between the two ends. The germline gives CDR1 MNHNY, CDR2 SVGAGI (reference sequence). The CDR3 length is 13 residues. This chain's CDR3 is CASSRTANTEAFF. The CDR3 coding sequence is TGTGCCAGCAGTCGGACAGCGAACACTGAAGCTTTCTTT.

CDR3 DNA sequence: TGCGCCAGCAGCCAACGACAGGTCACAGATACGCAGTATTTT. Translated, it gives CASSQRQVTDTQYF. V usage is TRBV4-1 and J usage is TRBJ2-3; a weak D match, TRBD1 (6 bases). The CDR3 totals 14 residues. V was pared by 2 bases and J by 2 bases, with 8 bases between. Per the germline V gene, CDR1 is MGHRA and CDR2 is YSYEKL.

This clone has only a few counts. CDR3 sequence reads: CASRNTGNYGYTF. CDR3 coding DNA: TGTGCCAGCAGAAATACAGGGAACTATGGCTACACCTTC. J is TRBJ1-2 and V is TRBV28; the D gene is possibly TRBD1 (6 bases). The CDR3 contains 13 residues. V gave up 6 bases and J gave up 2 bases, with 10 bases separating them. CDR1 and CDR2 from the germline V gene are MDHEN and SYDVKM.

CDR3 amino acids: CASRGLALETQYF. The CDR3 DNA follows: TGTGCCAGCAGGGGACTAGCGTTAGAGACCCAGTACTTC. V is TRBV6-5 and J is TRBJ2-5; 10 positions match TRBD2. CDR3 length: 13 residues. Germline values: CDR1 MNHEY, CDR2 SVGAGI. V lost 6 bases and J lost 4; bases outside the gene matches: 2.

This clone has more than one count but fewer than ten. The CDR3 DNA reads as TGTGCCAGCAGCGTAGGTCTCGCTACCGGCAAGTATTTT. Residues: CASSVGLATGKYF. The genes are TRBV9 and TRBJ2-3; the D is unclear. The V end was cut by 0 bases, the J end by 13 bases, with 15 bases between. The CDR3 totals 13 residues. Per the germline V gene, CDR1 is SGDLS and CDR2 is YYNGEE.